This T cell receptor (beta chain) was obtained from a study of cytomegalovirus exposure and HLA in healthy donors. Background on the study: For the approximately 400 genotyped donors, about 79% fell within the Caucasian-associated ancestry cluster.

The CDR3 spans 14 residues. Germline values: CDR1 SGHTA, CDR2 FQGTGA. The germline V and J ends were trimmed by 8 bases and 5 bases, with 18 bases remaining between them. Nominal health characterized the donors when sampled, though unrecorded immune exposures were likely. This PCR relied on a set of 60 Vbeta primers and 13 Jbeta primers. The assay was immunoSEQ multiplex PCR, and TCRdb's table has in-frame clones only and misses some. The profile covers about 140,000 clones, with 73% appearing a single time and about an eighth taken by the ten largest. Note on this clone: Its antigen is unknown.

Study findings and constraints: Sequencing likely caused a cluster of highly shared sequence variants. A later analysis showed HLA-associated TCR beta chains outstripping equally common others in clonal expansion.

Sequenced input: PBMCs. The gene calls are TRBV7-3 and TRBJ1-1; possibly TRBD1 for D (6 bases). The receptor's source is a human donor in good health. CDR3 in amino acids: CASHGGGAGTEAFF. The DNA for the CDR3 is TGTGCCAGCCATGGTGGGGGGGCCGGGACTGAAGCTTTCTTT.